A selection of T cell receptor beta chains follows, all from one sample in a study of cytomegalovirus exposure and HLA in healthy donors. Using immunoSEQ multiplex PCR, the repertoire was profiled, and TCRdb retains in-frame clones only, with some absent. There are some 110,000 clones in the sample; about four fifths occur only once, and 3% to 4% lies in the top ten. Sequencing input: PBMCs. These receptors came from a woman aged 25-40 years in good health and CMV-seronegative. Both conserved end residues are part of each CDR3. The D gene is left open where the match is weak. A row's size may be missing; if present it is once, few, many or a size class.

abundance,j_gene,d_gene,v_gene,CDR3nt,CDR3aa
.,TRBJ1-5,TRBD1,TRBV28,TGTGCCAGCAGTTCCTCCGGGACAGTCAATCAGCCCCAGCATTTT,CASSSSGTVNQPQHF
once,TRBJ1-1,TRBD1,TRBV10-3,TGTGCCATCAGGTCTGCAGGGGGTATGAACACTGAAGCTTTCTTT,CAIRSAGGMNTEAFF
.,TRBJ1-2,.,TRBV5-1,TGCGCCAGCAGCCAAGGACAGCTCTATGGCTACACCTTC,CASSQGQLYGYTF
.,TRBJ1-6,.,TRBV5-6,TGTGCCAGCACTACTAAGGGGAGGAGGGGAAATTCACCCCTCCACTTT,CASTTKGRRGNSPLHF
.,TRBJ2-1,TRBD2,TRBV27,TGTGCCAGCAGTCCCACAACTAGCGGGAGGCCCAATGAGCAGTTCTTC,CASSPTTSGRPNEQFF
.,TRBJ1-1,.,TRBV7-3,TGTGCCAGCAGCGTCCACAGGGAGAGTGAAGCTTTCTTT,CASSVHRESEAFF
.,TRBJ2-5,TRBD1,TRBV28,TGTGCCAGCAGTTCAATTGGGACAGGGGCCCAAGAGACCCAGTACTTC,CASSSIGTGAQETQYF
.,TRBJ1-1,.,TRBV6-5,TGTGCCAGCATGGGAGTACCTGAAGCTTTCTTT,CASMGVPEAFF
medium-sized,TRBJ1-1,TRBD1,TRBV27,TGTGCCAGCAGCCCCGGCAGGGGGACGACGGGGACTGAAGCTTTCTTT,CASSPGRGTTGTEAFF
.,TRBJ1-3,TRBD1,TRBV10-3,TGTGCCATCAGTGACCCCCGACTCTCGCAGGGGGCGCCGGGAAACACCATATATTTT,CAISDPRLSQGAPGNTIYF
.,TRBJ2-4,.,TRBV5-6,TGTGCCAGCAGCTTGTGGCAGGGGAAAAACATTCAGTACTTC,CASSLWQGKNIQYF
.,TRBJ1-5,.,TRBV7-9,TGTGCCAGCAGCCCTGGGGGCCCGCCCCAGCATTTT,CASSPGGPPQHF
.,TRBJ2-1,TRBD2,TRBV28,TGTGCCAGCAAATTCGGTAGCGGGGGGGGCAATGAGCAGTTCTTC,CASKFGSGGGNEQFF
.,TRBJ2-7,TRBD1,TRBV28,TGTGCCAGCAGGTCGACAGGGGTGGTAGGCGAGCAGTACTTC,CASRSTGVVGEQYF
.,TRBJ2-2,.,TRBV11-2,TGTGCCAGCAGCTTAGTTGGGGGGAGTACCACCGGGGAGCTGTTTTTT,CASSLVGGSTTGELFF
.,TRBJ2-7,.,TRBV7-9,TGTTCCAGCAGCTCTCCTAGAGGAGGGTCTATCTACGAGCAGTACTTC,CSSSSPRGGSIYEQYF
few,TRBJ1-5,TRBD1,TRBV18,TGTGCCAGCTCACCGTCGGACAGGGTAGATCAGCCCCAGCATTTT,CASSPSDRVDQPQHF
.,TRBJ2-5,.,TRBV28,TGTGCCAGCAGCTTTGCGGGTGTTCAAGAGACCCAGTACTTC,CASSFAGVQETQYF
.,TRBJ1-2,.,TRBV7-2,TGTGCCAGCAGCTTTCCGGCAGGCAGGGGCTACACCTTC,CASSFPAGRGYTF
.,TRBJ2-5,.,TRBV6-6,TGTGCCAGCAGTTACTCGTTCGGCGGCCAAGAGACCCAGTACTTC,CASSYSFGGQETQYF
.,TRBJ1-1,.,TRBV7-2,TGTGCCAGCAGCTTATCCGTGAGAGAAGCTTTCTTT,CASSLSVREAFF
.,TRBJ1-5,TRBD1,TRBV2,TGTGCCAGCAACACAGGGGGCTGGCAGCCCCAGCATTTT,CASNTGGWQPQHF
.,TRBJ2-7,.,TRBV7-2,TGTGCCAGCAGCCTTTCAGTGTCCTACGAGCAGTACTTC,CASSLSVSYEQYF
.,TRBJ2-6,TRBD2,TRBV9,TGTGCCAGCAGCGTAGTAGTAGGGGGGCTAGCGGGAGCTGGGGCCAACGTCCTGACTTTC,CASSVVVGGLAGAGANVLTF
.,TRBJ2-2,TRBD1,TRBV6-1,TGTGCCAGCAGTGAGCAGGGGGCGGGAACCGGGGAGCTGTTTTTT,CASSEQGAGTGELFF
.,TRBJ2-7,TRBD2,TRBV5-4,TGTGCCAGCAGCCCTAGCGGGTTTAGCTCCTACGAGCAGTACTTC,CASSPSGFSSYEQYF
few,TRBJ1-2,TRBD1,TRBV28,TGTGCCACCGGGGACAGCCACAACTATGGCTACACCTTC,CATGDSHNYGYTF
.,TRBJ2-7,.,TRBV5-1,TGCGCCAGCTCGACTGAATACGAGCAGTACTTC,CASSTEYEQYF
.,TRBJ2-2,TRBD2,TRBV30,TGTGCCTCAAACCCTAGCGGGAGGAGTACCGGGGAGCTGTTTTTT,CASNPSGRSTGELFF
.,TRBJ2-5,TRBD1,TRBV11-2,TGTGCCAGCAGCAACCGACAGGGGGTCTCTGAGACCCAGTACTTC,CASSNRQGVSETQYF
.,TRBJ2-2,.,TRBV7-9,TGTGCCAGCAGCTTAGCGCGGGGATCAGTGGGTCGGGAGCTGTTTTTT,CASSLARGSVGRELFF
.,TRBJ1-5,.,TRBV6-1,TGTGCCAGCAGGACGGGGGGCGGACAGCCCCAGCATTTT,CASRTGGGQPQHF
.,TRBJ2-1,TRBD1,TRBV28,TGTGCCAGCTGGACAGGGGGGTACAATGAGCAGTTCTTC,CASWTGGYNEQFF
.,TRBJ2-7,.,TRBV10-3,TGTGCCATCAGTGAGCGGGTAGCCTACGAGCAGTACTTC,CAISERVAYEQYF
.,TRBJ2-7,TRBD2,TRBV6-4,TGTGCCAGCACCGGGCTAGCGGTTTCGCCCCCCAGCTACGAGCAGTACTTC,CASTGLAVSPPSYEQYF
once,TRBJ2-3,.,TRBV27,TGTGCCAGCAGCCTCGTAACAGACGAGGGAGATACGCAGTATTTT,CASSLVTDEGDTQYF
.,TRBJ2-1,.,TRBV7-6,TGTGCCAGCAGCTCGAGTATGACCGCCCACGGGAATGAGCAGTTCTTC,CASSSSMTAHGNEQFF
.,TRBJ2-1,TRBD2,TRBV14,TGTGCCAGCAGCCCACGGACTAGCGGGAGTGAGCAGTTCTTC,CASSPRTSGSEQFF
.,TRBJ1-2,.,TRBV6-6,TGTGCCAGCAGTCAGCTACAGGTTAACTATGGCTACACCTTC,CASSQLQVNYGYTF
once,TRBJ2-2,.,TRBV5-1,TGCGCCAGCAGCTTGGGACTATACTTAACCGGGGAGCTGTTTTTT,CASSLGLYLTGELFF
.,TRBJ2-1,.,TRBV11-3,TGTGCCAGCAGCTTAGGAGGAGAACGCGAGCAGTTCTTC,CASSLGGEREQFF
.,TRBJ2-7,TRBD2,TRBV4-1,TGCGCCAGCAGCCGACCTGAAGCGGGACGCAGCTACGAGCAGTACTTC,CASSRPEAGRSYEQYF